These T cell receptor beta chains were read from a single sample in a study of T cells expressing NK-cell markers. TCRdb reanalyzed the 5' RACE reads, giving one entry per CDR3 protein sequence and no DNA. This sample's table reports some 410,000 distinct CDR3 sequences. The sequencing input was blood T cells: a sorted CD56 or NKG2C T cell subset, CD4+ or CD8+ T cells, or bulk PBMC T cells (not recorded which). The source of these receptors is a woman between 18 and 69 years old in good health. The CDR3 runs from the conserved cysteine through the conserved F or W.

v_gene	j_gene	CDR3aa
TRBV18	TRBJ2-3	CASSSIGTDTQYF
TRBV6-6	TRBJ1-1	CASSYSPGTEAFF
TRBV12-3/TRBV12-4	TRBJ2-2	CASSLAHGTGELFF
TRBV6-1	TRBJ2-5	CASSPLLGVWETQYF
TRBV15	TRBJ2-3	CATRDRGEDTQYF
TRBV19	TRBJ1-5	CASSIWGQPQHF
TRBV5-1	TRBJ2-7	CASSSARDGTYEQYF
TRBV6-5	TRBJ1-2	CASSYSIEMTNYGYTF
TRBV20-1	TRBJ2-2	CSARGWRTGELFF
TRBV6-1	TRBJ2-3	CASSPGRKTDTQYF
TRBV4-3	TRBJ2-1	CASSRRTGGPLGNEQFF
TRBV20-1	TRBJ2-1	CSAPTRLAASYNEQFF
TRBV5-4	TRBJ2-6	CAMGTGDSGANVLTF
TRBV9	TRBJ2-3	CASSVGLAGASGDTQYF
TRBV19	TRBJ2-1	CASSLDKLDEQFF
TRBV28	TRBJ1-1	CASRNNRGTTEAFF
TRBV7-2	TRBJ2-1	CASSNRVSEQFF
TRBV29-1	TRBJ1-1	CSACNGDTEAFF
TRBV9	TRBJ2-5	CASSVTGGSQETQYF
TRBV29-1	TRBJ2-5	CSVARGEETQYF
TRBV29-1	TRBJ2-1	CSVGTPKSSYNEQFF
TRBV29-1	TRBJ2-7	CSVNIRDPSSYEQYF
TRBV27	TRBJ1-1	CASSLNLGNTEAFF
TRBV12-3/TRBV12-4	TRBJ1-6	CASSSGGPPYSPLHF
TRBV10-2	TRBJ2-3	CASRVAGATDTQYF
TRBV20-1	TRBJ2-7	CSARRGSAEQYF
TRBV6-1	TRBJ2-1	CASSPQEAGWVEQFF
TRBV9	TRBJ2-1	CASSVSSGFYNEQFF
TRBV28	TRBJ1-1	CASSRPGLATHYEAFF
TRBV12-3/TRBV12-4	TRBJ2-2	CASRTERLAGVNTGELFF
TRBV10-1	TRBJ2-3	CASRGSPTDTQYF
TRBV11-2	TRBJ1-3	CASSSLASRNTIYF
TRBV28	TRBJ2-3	CASSLSGTGSDTQYF
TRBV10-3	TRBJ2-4	CATSVTGEQNIQYF
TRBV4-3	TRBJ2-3	CASSGRAGFTDTQYF
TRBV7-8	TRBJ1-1	CASSPASPPGTEAFF
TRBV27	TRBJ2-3	CASSFGTSTDTQYF
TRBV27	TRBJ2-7	CASSDNPYEQYF
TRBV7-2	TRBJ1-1	CASSFDRGGEAFF
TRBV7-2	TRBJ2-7	CASSWDRGAYEQYF
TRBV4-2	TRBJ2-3	CASSQDGPDTQYF
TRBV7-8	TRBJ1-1	CASSLAFGALTAFF
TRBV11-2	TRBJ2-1	CASSVTSGGAGEQFF
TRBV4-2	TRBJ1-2	CASSQADSLNYGYTF
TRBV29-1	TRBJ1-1	CSVEGLGTGGSEAFF
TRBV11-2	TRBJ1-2	CASSWGIGPANYGYTF
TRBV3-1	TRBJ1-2	CASSPDLWSGYTF
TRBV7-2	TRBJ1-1	CASSLLLGTEAFF